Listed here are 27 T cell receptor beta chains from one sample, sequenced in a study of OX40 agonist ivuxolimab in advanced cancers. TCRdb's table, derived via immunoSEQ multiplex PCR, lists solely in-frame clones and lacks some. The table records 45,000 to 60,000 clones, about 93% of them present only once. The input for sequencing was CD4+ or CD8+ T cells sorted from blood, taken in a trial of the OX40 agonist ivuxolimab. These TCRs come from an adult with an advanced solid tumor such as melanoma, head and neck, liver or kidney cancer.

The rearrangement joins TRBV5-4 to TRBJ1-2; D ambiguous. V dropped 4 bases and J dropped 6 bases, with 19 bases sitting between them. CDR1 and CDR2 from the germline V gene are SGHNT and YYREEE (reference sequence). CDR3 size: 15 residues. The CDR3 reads CASSPGSGGRHGYTF. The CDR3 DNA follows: TGTGCCAGCAGCCCGGGGTCAGGAGGGAGGCATGGCTACACCTTC.

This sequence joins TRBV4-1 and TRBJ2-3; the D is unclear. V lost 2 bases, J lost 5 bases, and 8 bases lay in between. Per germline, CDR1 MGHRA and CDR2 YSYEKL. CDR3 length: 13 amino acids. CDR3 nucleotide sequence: TGCGCCAGCAGCCAACCCCAAATAGATACGCAGTATTTT. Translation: CASSQPQIDTQYF.

The CDR3 region has the DNA TGTGCCAGCAGTTACGGGCAGGGCGAAGAGACCCAGTACTTC. This encodes CASSYGQGEETQYF. The V call is TRBV6-5, the J call TRBJ2-5; the D gene is possibly TRBD1 (5 bases). V lost 2 bases and J 3 bases, leaving 10 bases between the germline ends. The germline CDR1 and CDR2 sequences are MNHEY and SVGAGI. The CDR3 runs 14 residues.

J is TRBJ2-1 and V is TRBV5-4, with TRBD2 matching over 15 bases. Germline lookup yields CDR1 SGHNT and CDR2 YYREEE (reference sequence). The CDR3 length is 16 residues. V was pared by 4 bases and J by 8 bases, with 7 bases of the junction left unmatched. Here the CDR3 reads CASSPEGLAGGDEQFF. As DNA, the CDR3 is TGTGCCAGCAGCCCGGAGGGACTAGCGGGAGGAGATGAGCAGTTCTTC. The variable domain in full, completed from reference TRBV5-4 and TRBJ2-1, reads ETGVTQSPTHLIKTRGQQVTLRCSSQSGHNTVSWYQQALGQGPQFIFQYYREEENGRGNFPPRFSGLQFPNYSSELNVNALELDDSALYLCASSPEGLAGGDEQFFGPGTRLTVL.

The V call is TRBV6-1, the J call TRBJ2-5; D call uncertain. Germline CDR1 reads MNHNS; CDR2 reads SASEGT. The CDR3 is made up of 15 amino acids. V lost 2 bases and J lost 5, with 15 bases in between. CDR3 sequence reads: CASSERFYSTETQYF. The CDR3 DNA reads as TGTGCCAGCAGTGAACGGTTTTATAGTACGGAGACCCAGTACTTC.

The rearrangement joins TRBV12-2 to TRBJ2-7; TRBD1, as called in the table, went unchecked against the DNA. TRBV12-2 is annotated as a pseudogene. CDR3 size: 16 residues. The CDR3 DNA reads TGTGCAAGTCGCTTTCACACCCGGGACACTTCCTACGAGCAGTACTTC. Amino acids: CASRFHTRDTSYEQYF.

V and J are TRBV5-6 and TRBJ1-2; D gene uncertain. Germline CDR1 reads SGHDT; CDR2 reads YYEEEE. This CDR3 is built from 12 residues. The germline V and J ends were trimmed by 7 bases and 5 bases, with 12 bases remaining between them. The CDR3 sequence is CASAPLGYGYTF. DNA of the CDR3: TGTGCCAGCGCCCCCCTGGGATATGGCTACACCTTC.

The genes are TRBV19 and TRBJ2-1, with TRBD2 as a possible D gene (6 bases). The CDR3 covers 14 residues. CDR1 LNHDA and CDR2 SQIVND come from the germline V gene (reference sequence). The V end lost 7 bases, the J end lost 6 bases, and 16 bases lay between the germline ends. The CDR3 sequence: CASMGTPWGNEQFF. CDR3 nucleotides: TGTGCCAGTATGGGGACTCCGTGGGGCAATGAGCAGTTCTTC. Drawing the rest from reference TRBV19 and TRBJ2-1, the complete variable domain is DGGITQSPKYLFRKEGQNVTLSCEQNLNHDAMYWYRQDPGQGLRLIYYSQIVNDFQKGDIAEGYSVSREKKESFPLTVTSAQKNPTAFYLCASMGTPWGNEQFFGPGTRLTVL.

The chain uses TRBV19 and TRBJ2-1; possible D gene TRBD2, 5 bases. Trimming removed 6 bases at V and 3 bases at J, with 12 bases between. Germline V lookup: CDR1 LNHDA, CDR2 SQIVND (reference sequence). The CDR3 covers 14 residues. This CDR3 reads CASRGDRDYNEQFF. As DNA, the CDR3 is TGTGCCAGTAGGGGAGATAGGGACTACAATGAGCAGTTCTTC.

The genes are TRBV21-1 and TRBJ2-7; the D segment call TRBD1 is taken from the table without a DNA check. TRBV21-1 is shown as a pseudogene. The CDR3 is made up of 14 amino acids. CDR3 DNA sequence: TGTGCCGTCTCCCCGGACAGGGGGACTTACGAGCAGTACTTC. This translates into CAVSPDRGTYEQYF.

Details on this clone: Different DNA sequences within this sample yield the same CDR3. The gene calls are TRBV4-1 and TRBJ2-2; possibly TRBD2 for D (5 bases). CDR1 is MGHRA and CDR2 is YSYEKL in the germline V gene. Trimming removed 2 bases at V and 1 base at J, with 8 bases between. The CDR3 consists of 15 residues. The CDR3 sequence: CASSQPGLNTGELFF. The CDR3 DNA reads TGCGCCAGCAGCCAACCAGGACTGAACACCGGGGAGCTGTTTTTT.

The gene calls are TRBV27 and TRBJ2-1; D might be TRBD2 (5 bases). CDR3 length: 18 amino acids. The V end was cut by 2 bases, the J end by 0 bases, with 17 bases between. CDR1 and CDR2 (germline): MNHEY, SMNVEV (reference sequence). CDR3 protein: CASSLVSSFSHSYNEQFF. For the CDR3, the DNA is TGTGCCAGCAGTTTAGTTTCTAGCTTCTCCCACTCCTACAATGAGCAGTTCTTC.

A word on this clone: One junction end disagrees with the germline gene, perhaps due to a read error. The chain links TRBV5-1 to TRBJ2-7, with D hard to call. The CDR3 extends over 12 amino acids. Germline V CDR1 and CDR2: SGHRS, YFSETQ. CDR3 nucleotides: TGCGCCAGCAGCCCCTCCTCCAACGAGCAGTACTTC. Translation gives CASSPSSNEQYF.

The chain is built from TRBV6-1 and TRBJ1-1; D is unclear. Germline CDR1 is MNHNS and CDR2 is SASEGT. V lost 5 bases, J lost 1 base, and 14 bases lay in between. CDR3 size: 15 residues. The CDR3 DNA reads TGTGCCAGCAGTCAAGTTAGGATACCGAACACTGAAGCTTTCTTT. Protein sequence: CASSQVRIPNTEAFF.

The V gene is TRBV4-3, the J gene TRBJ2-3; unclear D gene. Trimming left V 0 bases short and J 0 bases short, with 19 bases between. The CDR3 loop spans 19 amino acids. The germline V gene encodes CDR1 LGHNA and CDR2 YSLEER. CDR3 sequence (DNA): TGCGCCAGCAGCCAAGATCGCAGCCCTTCGATGATGAGCACAGATACGCAGTATTTT. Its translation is CASSQDRSPSMMSTDTQYF.

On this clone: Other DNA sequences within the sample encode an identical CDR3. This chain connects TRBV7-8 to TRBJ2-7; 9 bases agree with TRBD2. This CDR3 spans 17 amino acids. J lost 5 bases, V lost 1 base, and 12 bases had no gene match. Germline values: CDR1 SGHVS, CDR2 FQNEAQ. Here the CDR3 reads CASSLGLAGGKWNEQYF. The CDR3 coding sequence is TGTGCCAGCAGCTTAGGTCTGGCGGGAGGGAAGTGGAACGAGCAGTACTTC.

This chain's CDR3 is CASTMGGWTEAFF. DNA for the CDR3: TGTGCCAGCACCATGGGGGGTTGGACTGAAGCTTTCTTT. The gene calls are TRBV7-9 and TRBJ1-1; a weak D match, TRBD1 (5 bases). CDR3 length equals 13 residues. Germline V gene lookup returns CDR1 SEHNR and CDR2 FQNEAQ (reference sequence). Trimming removed 7 bases from V and 5 bases from J, with 14 bases in between.

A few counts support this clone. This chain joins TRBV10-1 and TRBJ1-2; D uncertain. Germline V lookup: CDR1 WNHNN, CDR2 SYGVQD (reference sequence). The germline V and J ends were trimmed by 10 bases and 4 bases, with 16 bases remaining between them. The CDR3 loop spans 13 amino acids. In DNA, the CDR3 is TGCGCCAAAATCCGGGCCTTCGTCTATGGCTACACCTTC. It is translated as CAKIRAFVYGYTF.

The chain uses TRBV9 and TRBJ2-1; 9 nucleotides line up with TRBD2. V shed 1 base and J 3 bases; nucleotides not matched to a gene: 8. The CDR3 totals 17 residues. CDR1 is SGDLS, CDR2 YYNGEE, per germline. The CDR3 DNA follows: TGTGCCAGCAGCGTATATGGCGGGAGGGCTGGCTACAATGAGCAGTTCTTC. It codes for CASSVYGGRAGYNEQFF.

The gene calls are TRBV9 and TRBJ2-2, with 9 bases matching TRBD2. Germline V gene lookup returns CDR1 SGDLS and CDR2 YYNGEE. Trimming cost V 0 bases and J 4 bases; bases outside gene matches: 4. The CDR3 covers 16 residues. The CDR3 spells CASSVGGRAPTGELFF. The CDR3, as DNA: TGTGCCAGCAGCGTAGGCGGGAGGGCCCCCACCGGGGAGCTGTTTTTT. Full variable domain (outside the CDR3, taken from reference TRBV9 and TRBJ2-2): DSGVTQTPKHLITATGQRVTLRCSPRSGDLSVYWYQQSLDQGLQFLIQYYNGEERAKGNILERFSAQQFPDLHSELNLSSLELGDSALYFCASSVGGRAPTGELFFGEGSRLTVL.

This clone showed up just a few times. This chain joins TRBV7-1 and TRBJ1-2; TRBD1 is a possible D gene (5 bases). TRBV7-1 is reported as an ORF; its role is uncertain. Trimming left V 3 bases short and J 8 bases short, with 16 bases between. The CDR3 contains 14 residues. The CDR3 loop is CASSSGADYQGYTF. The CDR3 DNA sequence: TGTGCCAGCAGCTCCGGGGCCGATTACCAAGGCTACACCTTC.

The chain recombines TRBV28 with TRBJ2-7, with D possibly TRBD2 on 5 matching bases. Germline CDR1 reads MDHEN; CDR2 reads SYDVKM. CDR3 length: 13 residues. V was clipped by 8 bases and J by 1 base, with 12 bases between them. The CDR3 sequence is CASDPGLSYEQYF. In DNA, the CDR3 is TGTGCCAGCGACCCAGGACTTTCCTACGAGCAGTACTTC.

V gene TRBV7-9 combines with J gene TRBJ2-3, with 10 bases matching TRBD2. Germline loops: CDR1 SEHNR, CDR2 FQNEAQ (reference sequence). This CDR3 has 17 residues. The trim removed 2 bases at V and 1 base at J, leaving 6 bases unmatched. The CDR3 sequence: CASSLRSGREGTDTQYF. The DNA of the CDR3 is TGTGCCAGCAGCTTAAGGAGCGGGAGGGAGGGCACAGATACGCAGTATTTT.

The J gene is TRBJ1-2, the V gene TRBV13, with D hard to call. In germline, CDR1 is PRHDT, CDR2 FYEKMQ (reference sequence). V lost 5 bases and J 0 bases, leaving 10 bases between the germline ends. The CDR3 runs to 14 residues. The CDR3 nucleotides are TGTGCCAGCAGCGCTGGGATAGCTAACTATGGCTACACCTTC. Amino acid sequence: CASSAGIANYGYTF.

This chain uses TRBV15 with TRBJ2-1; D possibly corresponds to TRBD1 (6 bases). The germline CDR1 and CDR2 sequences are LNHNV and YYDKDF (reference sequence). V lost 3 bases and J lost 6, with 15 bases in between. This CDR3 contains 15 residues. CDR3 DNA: TGTGCCACCAGCAGGTGGGGGCCCACCGTCAATGAGCAGTTCTTC. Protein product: CATSRWGPTVNEQFF.

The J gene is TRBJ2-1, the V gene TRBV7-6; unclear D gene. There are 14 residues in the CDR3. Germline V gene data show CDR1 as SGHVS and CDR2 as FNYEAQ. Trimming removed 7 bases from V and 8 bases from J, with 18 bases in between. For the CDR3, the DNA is TGTGCCAGCACCAGCAGTAGCCCTTTGGATGAGCAGTTCTTC. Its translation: CASTSSSPLDEQFF.

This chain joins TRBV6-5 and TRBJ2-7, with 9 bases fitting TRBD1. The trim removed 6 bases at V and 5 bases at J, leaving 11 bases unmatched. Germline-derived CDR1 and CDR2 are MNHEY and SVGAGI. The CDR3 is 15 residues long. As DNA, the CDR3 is TGTGCCAGCAGCCTCTCGGGACAGGGATACAACGAGCAGTACTTC. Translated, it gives CASSLSGQGYNEQYF.